This TCR beta chain was identified during a study of cytomegalovirus exposure and HLA in healthy donors. Study-wide results and caveats: For most TCR beta V segments, an earlier analysis put the productive rate at about 87% or about 30% of the time.

V lost 4 bases and J 4 bases, leaving 17 bases between the germline ends. Germline lookup yields CDR1 SGHTS and CDR2 YDEGEE. The CDR3 is 15 residues long. In the PCR, 60 Vbeta and 13 Jbeta primers were used. Under the authors' procedure: Later reanalysis found roughly 80 million unique TCR beta chains, roughly 10 million of them shared. The repertoire was sequenced with immunoSEQ multiplex PCR; TCRdb's copy has only in-frame clones and lacks some. V and J calls and clone size are as listed in that table; D and trimming were resolved from the DNA. The sample contains some 160,000 clones, 75% to 80% of which appear only once. Notes on this clone: What it recognizes is unknown.

The V and J genes are TRBV5-8 and TRBJ2-5, with a tentative D call TRBD2 (6 bases). This clonotype originated in a woman in her thirties or forties in good health and CMV-seronegative. The sample taken for sequencing was PBMCs. The CDR3 sequence is CASSITGTGGETQYF. For the CDR3, the DNA is TGTGCCAGCAGCATAACCGGGACTGGGGGAGAGACCCAGTACTTC.